This TCR beta chain was sequenced in a study of T cells in localized non-small cell lung cancer. V lost 0 bases to trimming and J lost 1 base; unmatched junction nucleotides: 5. Germline CDR1 LNHDA, CDR2 SQIVND (reference sequence). CDR3 size: 17 residues. For this clone: Its antigen is not identified.

Only in-frame clones appear in the TCRdb table, and some are missing; sequencing was by immunoSEQ multiplex PCR. The table shows about 1,300 clones, with about 20% occurring only once. Regarding the study as a whole: Maximal T cell clonality occurred in uninvolved adjacent lung, with tumor ranking below it. Heterogeneity remains possible because sequencing was limited to only one tumor region. Appearance in adjacent lung was seen for a median roughly 56 of the top 100 tumor clones.

This chain uses TRBV19 with TRBJ2-1, with TRBD2 matching over 8 bases. This receptor was taken from a male donor aged 60 or over with stage I lung adenocarcinoma. Sequences were derived from normal lung tissue next to the tumor, sampled before any cancer treatment. CDR3 DNA sequence: TGTGCCAGTAGTATAGATCTGGCTAGCGGGTCCTACAATGAGCAGTTCTTC. Translating gives CASSIDLASGSYNEQFF. The full variable domain, rest sourced from reference TRBV19 and TRBJ2-1, is DGGITQSPKYLFRKEGQNVTLSCEQNLNHDAMYWYRQDPGQGLRLIYYSQIVNDFQKGDIAEGYSVSREKKESFPLTVTSAQKNPTAFYLCASSIDLASGSYNEQFFGPGTRLTVL.